The 9 T cell receptor beta chains below come from one sample, sequenced in a study of cytotoxic CD8 clonotypes in ibrutinib-treated CLL. TCRdb's copy holds only in-frame clones and misses some; the assay was immunoSEQ multiplex PCR. The sample consists of 19,000 or so clones, over 75% of them appearing once. Sequenced here: PBMCs, sampled before ibrutinib treatment. Source of these receptors: a human donor with chronic lymphocytic leukemia.

The CDR3 here is CASQGSYEQYF. The CDR3, as DNA: TGTGCCAGCCAGGGCTCCTACGAGCAGTACTTC. The J gene is TRBJ2-7, the V gene TRBV28; tentative D call: TRBD1 (5 bases). The germline CDR1 and CDR2 sequences are MDHEN and SYDVKM. Trimming pared 8 bases from V and 0 bases from J, leaving 5 bases between. The CDR3 has 11 amino acids.

The J gene is TRBJ1-4, the V gene TRBV5-6, with D maybe TRBD1 (6 bases). The CDR3 runs 17 residues. V was pared by 4 bases and J by 4 bases, with 20 bases between. Germline V gene lookup returns CDR1 SGHDT and CDR2 YYEEEE. As DNA, the CDR3 is TGTGCCAGCAGCCTCCTCCAGGGGCGGGGGGATAATGAAAAACTGTTTTTT. Protein sequence: CASSLLQGRGDNEKLFF. The variable domain in full, with the rest retrieved from reference TRBV5-6 and TRBJ1-4, is DAGVTQSPTHLIKTRGQQVTLRCSPKSGHDTVSWYQQALGQGPQFIFQYYEEEERQRGNFPDRFSGHQFPNYSSELNVNALLLGDSALYLCASSLLQGRGDNEKLFFGSGTQLSVL.

In this sample, this clone turned up once. The CDR3 sequence: CASSPLLAGDNTGELFF. In DNA, the CDR3 is TGTGCCAGCAGCCCATTACTAGCGGGGGATAACACCGGGGAGCTGTTTTTT. The V and J genes are TRBV4-2 and TRBJ2-2; the match to TRBD2 covers 11 bases. This CDR3 has 17 amino acids. The V and J ends lost 4 bases and 2 bases, in that order; junction bases with no gene match: 6. CDR1 and CDR2 (germline): LGHNA, YNFKEQ.

V is TRBV4-1 and J is TRBJ1-1, with a weak D call TRBD1 (5 bases). The CDR3 runs 15 residues. The V and J ends lost 3 bases and 1 base respectively, with 12 bases between them. Germline CDR1 is MGHRA and CDR2 is YSYEKL. The CDR3 nucleotides are TGCGCCAGCAGCCACGGTAAGGGGAGGAACACTGAAGCTTTCTTT. It specifies CASSHGKGRNTEAFF.

V and J are TRBV28 and TRBJ2-7, with D possibly being TRBD1 (6 bases). With 4 bases removed from V and 0 bases from J, the gap between germline ends came to 7 bases. The germline V gene has CDR1 MDHEN and CDR2 SYDVKM. The CDR3 is 13 amino acids. CDR3 in DNA: TGTGCCAGCAGTTCCAGGGGCTCCTACGAGCAGTACTTC. It specifies CASSSRGSYEQYF.

This sequence joins TRBV5-4 and TRBJ2-5; 13 positions match TRBD2. Per the germline V gene, CDR1 is SGHNT and CDR2 is YYREEE (reference sequence). The CDR3 length is 16 residues. V dropped 4 bases and J dropped 1; count of bases not matched to a gene: 4. This chain's CDR3 is CASSPGTSGVQETQYF. In DNA form, the CDR3 reads TGTGCCAGCAGCCCCGGGACTAGCGGGGTCCAAGAGACCCAGTACTTC.

This sequence joins TRBV7-2 and TRBJ2-7, with 7 bases fitting TRBD1. The CDR3 has 17 amino acids. V was clipped by 5 bases and J by 2 bases; unmatched bases: 15. Germline V gene data show CDR1 as SGHTA and CDR2 as FQGNSA. For the CDR3, the DNA is TGTGCCAGCAGCCCCGGACGGCCAGGGGGAATCACCTACGAGCAGTACTTC. Translated, it gives CASSPGRPGGITYEQYF.

The rearrangement links TRBV9 to TRBJ2-3; D might be TRBD1 (6 bases). The CDR3 is 15 residues long. V lost 4 bases and J lost 1, with 13 bases in between. In germline, CDR1 is SGDLS, CDR2 YYNGEE. The CDR3 DNA reads as TGTGCCAGCAGCTGGGCGAAGGGGGGCACAGATACGCAGTATTTT. Amino acids: CASSWAKGGTDTQYF.

The gene calls are TRBV7-9 and TRBJ2-7, with 9 bases lining up with TRBD1. The CDR3 loop spans 15 amino acids. With V trimmed by 4 bases and J by 4 bases, 8 bases remained unmatched. Germline V lookup: CDR1 SEHNR, CDR2 FQNEAQ (reference sequence). The CDR3 sequence: CASSSNRGLGYEQYF. As DNA, the CDR3 is TGTGCCAGCAGCTCGAACAGGGGGCTTGGTTACGAGCAGTACTTC.